This entry lists 6 T cell receptor beta chains sequenced from one sample in a study of T cells after posttransplantation cyclophosphamide. Assay: immunoSEQ multiplex PCR; the TCRdb copy retains only in-frame clones and omits some. The sample carries 4,500 to 6,000 clones, 1.5% to 2% recorded once. Busulfan-fludarabine conditioning, marrow transplant, and cyclophosphamide on days +3 and +4 were administered. The source was PBMCs, collected roughly 250 days after a stem cell transplant with posttransplant cyclophosphamide. Receptors were obtained from a male patient aged 25 to 39 who received an allogeneic stem cell transplant from a related donor, was CMV-positive, and had no GVHD. Some T cells may be the graft donor's.

V and J are TRBV7-2 and TRBJ1-1, with 10 nucleotides matching TRBD1. V was pared by 4 bases and J by 4 bases, with 3 bases of the junction left unmatched. Germline V lookup: CDR1 SGHTA, CDR2 FQGNSA. This CDR3 comprises 14 residues. CDR3 in DNA: TGTGCCAGCAGCTCGGACAGGGGGTCCACTGAAGCTTTCTTT. Protein sequence: CASSSDRGSTEAFF.

The chain links TRBV18 to TRBJ1-6; unclear D gene. From germline, CDR1 is KGHSH and CDR2 LQKENI. V lost 4 bases and J lost 5, with 9 bases in between. The length of the CDR3 is 14 residues. CDR3 region: CASSLRSDNSPLHF. DNA of the CDR3: TGTGCCAGCTCACTTCGGTCGGATAATTCACCCCTCCACTTT.

This clone was counted a few times. The gene calls are TRBV6-4 and TRBJ1-1, with 8 bases aligning to TRBD1. This CDR3 is 16 amino acids long. Trimming removed 1 base from V and 5 bases from J; junction bases left unmatched: 9. CDR1 and CDR2 from the germline V gene are MRHNA and SNTAGT. The CDR3 sequence: CASSDFQSGGMTEAFF. The CDR3 DNA follows: TGTGCCAGCAGTGACTTCCAATCAGGGGGCATGACTGAAGCTTTCTTT.

V usage is TRBV29-1 and J usage is TRBJ2-2, with TRBD1 matching over 8 bases. CDR1 SQVTM and CDR2 ANQGSEA come from the germline V gene. The CDR3 extends over 15 amino acids. V gave up 4 bases and J gave up 2 bases; unmatched junction bases: 6. CDR3 sequence: CSVGLTGVNTGELFF. Written as DNA, the CDR3 is TGCAGCGTTGGATTGACAGGGGTTAACACCGGGGAGCTGTTTTTT.

This clone was observed a few times. V and J are TRBV18 and TRBJ2-1; D is unresolved. Trimming removed 2 bases from V and 5 bases from J, with 22 bases in between. The CDR3 has 18 residues. Germline CDR1 KGHSH, CDR2 LQKENI. The CDR3 region is CASSPSSGAYLPDNEQFF. The CDR3 DNA reads as TGTGCCAGCTCACCATCAAGTGGAGCATACTTACCAGACAATGAGCAGTTCTTC.

This clone was seen a handful of times. The V and J genes are TRBV12-5 and TRBJ2-1, with D perhaps TRBD2 (5 bases). The CDR3 runs to 16 residues. Germline CDR1 LGHNT, CDR2 FRNRAP. V dropped 4 bases and J dropped 0 bases, with 13 bases sitting between them. CDR3 DNA sequence: TGTGCTAGTGGTTCCGCCAGGACTGCCTCCTACAATGAGCAGTTCTTC. As protein: CASGSARTASYNEQFF.